These 3 T cell receptor beta chains share one sample of origin, sequenced in a study of OX40 agonist ivuxolimab in advanced cancers. Assay: immunoSEQ multiplex PCR; the TCRdb copy retains only in-frame clones and omits some. The data contain about 33,000 clones, around 85% of them seen just once; the ten biggest clones take up under 25%. Sequences were derived from CD4+ or CD8+ T cells sorted from blood, sampled in a trial of the OX40 agonist ivuxolimab. The receptors stem from an adult with an advanced solid tumor such as melanoma, head and neck, liver or kidney cancer.

J is TRBJ1-2 and V is TRBV28, with unresolved D. In germline, CDR1 is MDHEN, CDR2 SYDVKM. CDR3 size: 10 residues. V was shortened by 6 bases and J by 2 bases, with 1 base between the two germline ends. CDR3 residues: CASSNYGYTF. CDR3 coding DNA: TGTGCCAGCAGCAACTATGGCTACACCTTC.

J is TRBJ2-1 and V is TRBV5-1; no firm D call. This CDR3 comprises 15 residues. Germline CDR1 SGHRS, CDR2 YFSETQ. V shed 0 bases and J shed 0 bases, with 7 bases lying between them. The CDR3 region is CASSLVGFSYNEQFF. CDR3 DNA: TGCGCCAGCAGCTTGGTGGGGTTCTCCTACAATGAGCAGTTCTTC.

This chain connects TRBV2 to TRBJ2-4; tentative D call: TRBD1 (6 bases). The V gene's germline CDR1 is SNHLY and CDR2 FYNNEI. Trimming shortened V by 4 bases and J by 2 bases, and 18 bases separated the two germline ends. The CDR3 is 17 residues long. This CDR3 reads CASSVRPGDNSKNIQYF. The CDR3 nucleotides are TGTGCCAGCAGTGTTAGACCAGGGGACAACTCCAAAAACATTCAGTACTTC.